This T cell receptor (beta chain) was recorded in a study of T cell repertoires in cytomegalovirus infection. At the level of the study: Indications came from public TCR beta signatures; they pointed to CMV infection and to a matching HLA type.

MiXCR was run by TCRdb on the reads, yielding one entry per CDR3 protein. The sample yields about 260,000 distinct CDR3 sequences, approximately 13% seen once. The sample holds a few counts of this clonotype. Antigen specificity is unknown. Notes on the study in general: CMV carriers having the relevant HLA were flagged by cumulative public TCR beta family frequency. HLA-C-restricted CMV clonotypes gave the most frequent clonotype in two of eight donors.

The J segment lost 5 bases and the V segment lost 7 bases, leaving 10 bases of the junction unmatched. CDR1 is MDHEN and CDR2 is SYDVKM in the germline V gene. The CDR3 is made up of 15 amino acids. Sequencing was carried out using PBMCs. V is TRBV28 and J is TRBJ2-1, with 8 bases fitting TRBD2. The sequence was collected from a human donor in good health (CMV status not recorded). Some clones in this sample may be carry-over from other donors' samples. CDR3 in amino acids: CASKGPSGRNNEQFF. DNA for the CDR3: TGTGCCAGCAAAGGCCCGAGCGGGAGAAACAATGAGCAGTTCTTC.